Reported below is one T cell receptor (beta chain). Its antigen is not known. This sample was taken from a study of T cell responses to AZD1222 COVID-19 vaccine. Overall study findings and caveats: A rise in Spike-specific TCR breadth and depth followed two AZD1222 doses.

Profiled with immunoSEQ multiplex PCR; TCRdb holds only in-frame clones, not every one. The sample lists some 96,000 clones, approximately 91% occurring once. The CDR3 contains 15 residues. With 0 bases removed from V and 4 bases from J, the gap between germline ends came to 11 bases. The V gene's germline CDR1 is SGDLS and CDR2 YYNGEE. The specimen was peripheral blood, collected on day 0 of AZD1222 vaccination. V usage is TRBV9 and J usage is TRBJ1-5; D is ambiguous. This TCR was recovered from an adult in good health. The CDR3 DNA reads as TGTGCCAGCAGCGTAGGGCCAGAAGAAAATCAGCCCCAGCATTTT. This gives the protein CASSVGPEENQPQHF.